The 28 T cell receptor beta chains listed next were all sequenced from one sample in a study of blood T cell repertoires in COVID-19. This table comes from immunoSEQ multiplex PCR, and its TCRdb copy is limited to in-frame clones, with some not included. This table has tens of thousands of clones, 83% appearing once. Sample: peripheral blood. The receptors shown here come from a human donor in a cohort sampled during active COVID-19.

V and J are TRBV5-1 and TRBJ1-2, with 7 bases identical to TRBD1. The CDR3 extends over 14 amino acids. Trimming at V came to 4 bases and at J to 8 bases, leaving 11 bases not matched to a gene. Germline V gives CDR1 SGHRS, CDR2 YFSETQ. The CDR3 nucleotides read TGCGCCAGCAGCCTACTGGGGGACAGCGTAGGCTACACCTTC. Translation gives CASSLLGDSVGYTF. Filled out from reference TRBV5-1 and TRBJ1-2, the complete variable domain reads KAGVTQTPRYLIKTRGQQVTLSCSPISGHRSVSWYQQTPGQGLQFLFEYFSETQRNKGNFPGRFSGRQFSNSRSEMNVSTLELGDSALYLCASSLLGDSVGYTFGSGTRLTVV.

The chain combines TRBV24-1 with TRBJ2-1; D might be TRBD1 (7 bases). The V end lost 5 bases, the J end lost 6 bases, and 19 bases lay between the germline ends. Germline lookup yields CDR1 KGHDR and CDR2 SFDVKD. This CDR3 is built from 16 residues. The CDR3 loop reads CATSGQGGSVSNEQFF. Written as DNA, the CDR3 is TGTGCCACCAGTGGTCAGGGGGGTTCAGTGAGCAATGAGCAGTTCTTC.

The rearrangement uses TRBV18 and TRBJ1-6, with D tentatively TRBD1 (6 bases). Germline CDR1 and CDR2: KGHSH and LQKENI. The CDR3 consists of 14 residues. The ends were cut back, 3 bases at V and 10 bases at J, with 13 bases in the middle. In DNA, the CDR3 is TGTGCCAGCTCACCGTCGGGGACAAACTCACCCCTCCACTTT. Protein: CASSPSGTNSPLHF.

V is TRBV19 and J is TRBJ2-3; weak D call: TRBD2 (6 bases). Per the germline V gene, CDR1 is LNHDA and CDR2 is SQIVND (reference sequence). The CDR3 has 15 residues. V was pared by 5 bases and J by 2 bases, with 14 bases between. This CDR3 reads CASSFGGASTDTQYF. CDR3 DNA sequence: TGTGCCAGTAGTTTCGGCGGGGCCTCCACAGATACGCAGTATTTT.

The CDR3 sequence: CASSTGNPNYGYTF. CDR3 coding DNA: TGTGCCAGCAGTACAGGGAATCCTAACTATGGCTACACCTTC. The chain recombines TRBV6-5 with TRBJ1-2; maybe TRBD1 (6 bases). The CDR3 is 14 amino acids. The V end was cut by 5 bases, the J end by 0 bases, with 10 bases between. Looked up from germline, CDR1 is MNHEY and CDR2 is SVGAGI.

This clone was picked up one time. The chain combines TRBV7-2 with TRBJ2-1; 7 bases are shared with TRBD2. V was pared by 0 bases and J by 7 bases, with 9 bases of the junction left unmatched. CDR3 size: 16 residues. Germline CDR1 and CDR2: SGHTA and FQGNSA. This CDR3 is CASSLANLGRGNEQFF. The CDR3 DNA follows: TGTGCCAGCAGCTTAGCAAATTTGGGGCGGGGGAATGAGCAGTTCTTC.

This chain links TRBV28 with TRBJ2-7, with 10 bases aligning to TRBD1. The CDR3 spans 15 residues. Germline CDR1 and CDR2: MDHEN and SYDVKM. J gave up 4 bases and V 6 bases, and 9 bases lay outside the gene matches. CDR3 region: CASSLYGTGAYEQYF. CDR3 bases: TGTGCCAGCAGCCTTTATGGGACAGGGGCTTACGAGCAGTACTTC. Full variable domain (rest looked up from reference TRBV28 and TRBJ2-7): DVKVTQSSRYLVKRTGEKVFLECVQDMDHENMFWYRQDPGLGLRLIYFSYDVKMKEKGDIPEGYSVSREKKERFSLILESASTNQTSMYLCASSLYGTGAYEQYFGPGTRLTVT.

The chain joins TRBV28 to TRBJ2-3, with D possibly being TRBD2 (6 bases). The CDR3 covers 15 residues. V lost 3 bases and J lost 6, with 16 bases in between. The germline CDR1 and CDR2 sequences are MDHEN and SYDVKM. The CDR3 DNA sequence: TGTGCCAGCAGTTTGCAGGGCCTAGGGAGGGATACGCAGTATTTT. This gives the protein CASSLQGLGRDTQYF. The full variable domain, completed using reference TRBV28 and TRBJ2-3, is DVKVTQSSRYLVKRTGEKVFLECVQDMDHENMFWYRQDPGLGLRLIYFSYDVKMKEKGDIPEGYSVSREKKERFSLILESASTNQTSMYLCASSLQGLGRDTQYFGPGTRLTVL.

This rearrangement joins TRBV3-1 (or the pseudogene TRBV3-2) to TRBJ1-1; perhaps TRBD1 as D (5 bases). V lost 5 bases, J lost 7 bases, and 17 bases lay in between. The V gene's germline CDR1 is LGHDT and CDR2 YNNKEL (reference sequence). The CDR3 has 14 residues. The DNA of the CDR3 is TGTGCCAGCAGCTTGTTATTAGGAAGGGGTGAAGCTTTCTTT. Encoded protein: CASSLLLGRGEAFF.

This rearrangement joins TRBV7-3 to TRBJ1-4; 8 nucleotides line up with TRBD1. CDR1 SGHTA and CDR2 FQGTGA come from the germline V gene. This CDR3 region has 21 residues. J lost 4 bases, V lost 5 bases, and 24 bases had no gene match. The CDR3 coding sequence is TGTGCCAGCAGCCCCCGTAAGGCTCCAGGGGGCGGTGAATTTGTTAATGAAAAACTGTTTTTT. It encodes CASSPRKAPGGGEFVNEKLFF.

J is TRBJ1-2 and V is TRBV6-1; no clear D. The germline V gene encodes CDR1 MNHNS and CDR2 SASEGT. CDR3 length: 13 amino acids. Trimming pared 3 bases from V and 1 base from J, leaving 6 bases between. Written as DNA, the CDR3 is TGTGCCAGCAGTGACAAGCTTAACTATGGCTACACCTTC. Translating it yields CASSDKLNYGYTF.

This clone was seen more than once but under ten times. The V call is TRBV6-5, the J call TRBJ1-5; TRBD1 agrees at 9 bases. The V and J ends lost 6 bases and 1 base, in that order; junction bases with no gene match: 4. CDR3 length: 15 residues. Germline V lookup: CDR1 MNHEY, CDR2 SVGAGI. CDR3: CASRGQGASNQPQHF. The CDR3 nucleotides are TGTGCCAGCAGGGGACAGGGTGCGAGCAATCAGCCCCAGCATTTT.

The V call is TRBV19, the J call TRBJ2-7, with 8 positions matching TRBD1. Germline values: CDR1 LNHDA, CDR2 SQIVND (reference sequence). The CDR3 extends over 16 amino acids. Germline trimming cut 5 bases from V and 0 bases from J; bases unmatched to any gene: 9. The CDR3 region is CASSWGTGASSYEQYF. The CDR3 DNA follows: TGTGCCAGTAGTTGGGGGACAGGCGCCTCCTCCTACGAGCAGTACTTC.

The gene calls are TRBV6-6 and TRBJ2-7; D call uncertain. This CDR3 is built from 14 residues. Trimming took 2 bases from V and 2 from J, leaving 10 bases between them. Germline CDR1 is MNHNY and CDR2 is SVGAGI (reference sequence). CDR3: CASSYVTLTYEQYF. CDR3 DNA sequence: TGTGCCAGCAGTTACGTTACACTAACCTACGAGCAGTACTTC.

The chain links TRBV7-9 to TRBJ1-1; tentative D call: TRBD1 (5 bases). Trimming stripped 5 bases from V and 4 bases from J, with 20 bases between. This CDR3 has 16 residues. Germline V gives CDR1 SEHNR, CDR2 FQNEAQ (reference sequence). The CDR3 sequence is CASSPGEGLYGTEAFF. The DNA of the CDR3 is TGTGCCAGCAGCCCCGGGGAGGGGTTGTATGGCACTGAAGCTTTCTTT.

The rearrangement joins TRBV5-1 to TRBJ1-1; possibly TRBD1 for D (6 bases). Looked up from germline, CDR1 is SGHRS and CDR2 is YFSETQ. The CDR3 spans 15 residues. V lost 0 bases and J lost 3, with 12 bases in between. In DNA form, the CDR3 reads TGCGCCAGCAGCTTGGGGGGACAAGTATACACTGAAGCTTTCTTT. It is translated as CASSLGGQVYTEAFF.

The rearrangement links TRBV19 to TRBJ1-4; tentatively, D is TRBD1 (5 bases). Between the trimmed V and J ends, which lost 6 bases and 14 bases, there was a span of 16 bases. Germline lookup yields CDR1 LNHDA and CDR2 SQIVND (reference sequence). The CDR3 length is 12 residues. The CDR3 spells CASSLAKGYLFF. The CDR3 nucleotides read TGTGCCAGTAGCCTCGCCAAGGGGTATCTGTTTTTT.

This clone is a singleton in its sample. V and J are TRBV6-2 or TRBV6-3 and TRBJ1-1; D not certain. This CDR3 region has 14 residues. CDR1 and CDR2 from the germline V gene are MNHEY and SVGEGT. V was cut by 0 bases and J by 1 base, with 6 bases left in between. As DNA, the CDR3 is TGTGCCAGCAGTTACTCCTCCAGGAACACTGAAGCTTTCTTT. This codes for CASSYSSRNTEAFF.

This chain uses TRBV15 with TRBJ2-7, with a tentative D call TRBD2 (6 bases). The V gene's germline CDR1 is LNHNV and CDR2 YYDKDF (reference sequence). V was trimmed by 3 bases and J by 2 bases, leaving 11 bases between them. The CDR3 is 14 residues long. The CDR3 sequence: CATSSPGATYEQYF. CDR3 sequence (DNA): TGTGCCACCAGCAGCCCGGGAGCTACCTACGAGCAGTACTTC. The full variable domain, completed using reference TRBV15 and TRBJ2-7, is DAMVIQNPRYQVTQFGKPVTLSCSQTLNHNVMYWYQQKSSQAPKLLFHYYDKDFNNEADTPDNFQSRRPNTSFCFLDIRSPGLGDTAMYLCATSSPGATYEQYFGPGTRLTVT.

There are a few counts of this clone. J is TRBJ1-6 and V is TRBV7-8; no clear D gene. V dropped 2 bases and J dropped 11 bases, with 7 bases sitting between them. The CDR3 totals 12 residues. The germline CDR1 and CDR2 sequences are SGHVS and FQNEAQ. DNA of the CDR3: TGTGCCAGCAGCTTAATTCGAGCACCCCTCCACTTT. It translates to CASSLIRAPLHF.

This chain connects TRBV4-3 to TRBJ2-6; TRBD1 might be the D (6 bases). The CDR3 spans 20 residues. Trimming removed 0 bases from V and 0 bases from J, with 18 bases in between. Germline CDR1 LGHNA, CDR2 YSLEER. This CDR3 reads CASSQDLAGAIGSGANVLTF. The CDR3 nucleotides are TGCGCCAGCAGCCAAGATCTTGCAGGGGCTATAGGCTCTGGGGCCAACGTCCTGACTTTC.

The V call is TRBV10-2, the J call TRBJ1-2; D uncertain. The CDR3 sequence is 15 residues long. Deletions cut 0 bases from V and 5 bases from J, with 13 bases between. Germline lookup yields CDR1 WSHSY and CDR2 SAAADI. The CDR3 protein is CASSESAPSPYGYTF. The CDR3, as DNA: TGCGCCAGCAGTGAGTCGGCCCCATCCCCTTATGGCTACACCTTC.

The CDR3: CASRTSTDTQYF. The CDR3 DNA reads TGTGCCAGCAGAACTAGCACAGATACGCAGTATTTT. The rearrangement joins TRBV5-5 to TRBJ2-3, with D uncertain. The ends were cut back, 5 bases at V and 0 bases at J, with 4 bases in the middle. CDR3 length equals 12 residues. Germline values: CDR1 SGHKS, CDR2 YYEKEE (reference sequence).

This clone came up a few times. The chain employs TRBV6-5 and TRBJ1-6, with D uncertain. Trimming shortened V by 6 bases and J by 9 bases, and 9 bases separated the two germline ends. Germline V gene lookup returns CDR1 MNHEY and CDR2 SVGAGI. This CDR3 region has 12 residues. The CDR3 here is CASRDGGSPLHF. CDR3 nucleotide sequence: TGTGCCAGCAGAGATGGAGGTTCACCCCTCCACTTT.

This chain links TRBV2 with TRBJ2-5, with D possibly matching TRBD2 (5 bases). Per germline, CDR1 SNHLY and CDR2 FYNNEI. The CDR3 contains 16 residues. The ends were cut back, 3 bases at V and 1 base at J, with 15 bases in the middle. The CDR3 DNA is TGTGCCAGCAGTGACGTGAGGGCGGAGACCCAAGAGACCCAGTACTTC. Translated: CASSDVRAETQETQYF.

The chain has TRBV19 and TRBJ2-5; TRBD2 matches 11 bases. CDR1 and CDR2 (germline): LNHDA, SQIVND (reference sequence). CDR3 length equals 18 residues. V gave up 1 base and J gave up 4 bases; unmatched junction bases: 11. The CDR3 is CASSIATSGGYDIETQYF. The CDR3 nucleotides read TGTGCCAGTAGTATAGCTACTAGCGGGGGCTACGACATAGAGACCCAGTACTTC.

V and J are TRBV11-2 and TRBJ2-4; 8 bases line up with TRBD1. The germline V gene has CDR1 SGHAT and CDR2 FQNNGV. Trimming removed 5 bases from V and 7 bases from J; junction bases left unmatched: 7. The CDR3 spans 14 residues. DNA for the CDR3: TGTGCCAGCAGCCTGGACAGGGTACAGAACATTCAGTACTTC. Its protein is CASSLDRVQNIQYF.

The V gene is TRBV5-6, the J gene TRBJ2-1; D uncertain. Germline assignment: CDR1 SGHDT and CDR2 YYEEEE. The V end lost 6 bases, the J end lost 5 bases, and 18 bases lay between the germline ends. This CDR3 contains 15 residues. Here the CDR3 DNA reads TGTGCCAGCAACACCATGGGCGCCCCTGACAATGAGCAGTTCTTC. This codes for CASNTMGAPDNEQFF.